These 17 T cell receptor beta chains came from one sample sequenced in a study of CD8 T cells in ankylosing spondylitis. TCRdb reprocessed the 5' RACE reads with MiXCR, giving one entry per CDR3 protein. The sample lists about 240,000 distinct CDR3 sequences; approximately 12% were seen once. Specimen: blood, either unsorted or a sorted T cell fraction (not recorded which). These TCRs come from a male donor with ankylosing spondylitis or in good health (not recorded which).

The V call is TRBV7-9, the J call TRBJ2-4; D is possibly TRBD2 (6 bases). CDR3 length equals 15 residues. Trimming cost V 5 bases and J 0 bases, with 11 bases left between them. Germline V lookup: CDR1 SEHNR, CDR2 FQNEAQ (reference sequence). The CDR3, as DNA: TGTGCCAGCAGCCGCGGACTACCAGCCAAAAACATTCAGTACTTC. Its translation is CASSRGLPAKNIQYF.

This clonotype was found a few times. The V gene is TRBV28, the J gene TRBJ2-7; unclear D gene. The CDR3 length is 12 residues. Germline CDR1 MDHEN, CDR2 SYDVKM. V was clipped by 7 bases and J by 5 bases, with 12 bases between them. CDR3 nucleotides: TGTGCCAGCAAGGGTTATGCGGACGAGCAGTACTTC. This encodes CASKGYADEQYF. Supplemented by reference TRBV28 and TRBJ2-7, the full variable domain reads DVKVTQSSRYLVKRTGEKVFLECVQDMDHENMFWYRQDPGLGLRLIYFSYDVKMKEKGDIPEGYSVSREKKERFSLILESASTNQTSMYLCASKGYADEQYFGPGTRLTVT.

This clonotype was seen more than once but under ten times. The V gene is TRBV15, the J gene TRBJ2-5; no reliable D call. Deletions cut 9 bases from V and 7 bases from J, with 24 bases between. Germline loops: CDR1 LNHNV, CDR2 YYDKDF (reference sequence). CDR3 length equals 15 residues. CDR3 bases: TGTGCCACGATGGCACGACTCAATTGGCGAGGGACCCAGTACTTC. It translates to CATMARLNWRGTQYF.

This clonotype has at least ten counts. This sequence joins TRBV5-5 and TRBJ2-1; D is undetermined. Germline V CDR1 and CDR2: SGHKS, YYEKEE (reference sequence). The CDR3 is 13 amino acids. V shed 0 bases and J shed 6 bases, with 7 bases lying between them. The CDR3 nucleotides are TGTGCCAGCAGCTTGGGACTTATCAATGAGCAGTTCTTC. Translation: CASSLGLINEQFF.

The V and J genes are TRBV6-2 or TRBV6-3 and TRBJ2-7; D unresolved. Germline V CDR1 and CDR2: MNHEY, SVGEGT. The CDR3 length is 12 residues. The V gene lost 5 bases and the J gene lost 3 bases, with 8 bases spanning the gap. In DNA form, the CDR3 reads TGTGCCAGCAGTGCTCGGCGCTACGAGCAGTACTTC. This gives the protein CASSARRYEQYF.

This clonotype was observed at least ten times. The J gene is TRBJ1-2, the V gene TRBV5-1, with 7 bases matching TRBD1. The CDR3 covers 14 residues. Trimming cost V 0 bases and J 3 bases; bases outside gene matches: 2. The germline V gene has CDR1 SGHRS and CDR2 YFSETQ. The CDR3 sequence is CASSLGTGDYGYTF. The CDR3 bases are TGCGCCAGCAGCTTGGGCACAGGGGACTATGGCTACACCTTC.

About this clonotype itself: The germline gene is not matched at one end of the junction; a read error may be the cause. This chain uses TRBV7-2 with TRBJ2-3; D perhaps matches TRBD1 (5 bases). Per germline, CDR1 SGHTA and CDR2 FQGNSA. The CDR3 is 16 amino acids. CDR3 bases: TGTGCCAGCAGTTTAGGGGTTGACGGGTTAGGGGATACGCAGTATTTT. This translates into CASSLGVDGLGDTQYF.

The chain uses TRBV2 and TRBJ2-1, with 7 positions matching TRBD1. CDR1 and CDR2 (germline): SNHLY, FYNNEI. The CDR3 loop spans 12 amino acids. With 6 bases clipped from V and 16 bases from J, the junction kept 12 bases outside the gene matches. The CDR3 reads CASSLKTGAKFF. The DNA of the CDR3 is TGTGCCAGCAGCCTCAAAACAGGGGCAAAATTCTTC. The full variable domain, with the rest looked up from reference TRBV2 and TRBJ2-1, is EPEVTQTPSHQVTQMGQEVILRCVPISNHLYFYWYRQILGQKVEFLVSFYNNEISEKSEIFDDQFSVERPDGSNFTLKIRSTKLEDSAMYFCASSLKTGAKFFGPGTRLTVL.

This clonotype occurred many times. The V call is TRBV2, the J call TRBJ2-7, with 7 bases fitting TRBD2. The CDR3 length is 12 residues. Germline CDR1 reads SNHLY; CDR2 reads FYNNEI. After removal of 7 bases from V and 7 bases from J, the junction contained 7 bases not matched to a gene. CDR3: CASKGLVSEQYF. The CDR3 region has the DNA TGTGCCAGCAAAGGACTAGTCAGTGAGCAGTACTTC.

This clonotype occurred many times. V usage is TRBV20-1 and J usage is TRBJ1-2; D unresolved. Germline CDR1 reads DFQATT; CDR2 reads SNEGSKA (reference sequence). V was pared by 3 bases and J by 1 base, with 15 bases between. The CDR3 length is 15 residues. The CDR3 spells CSASSGTYVNYGYTF. The CDR3 DNA sequence: TGCAGTGCTAGCAGTGGTACCTATGTTAACTATGGCTACACCTTC.

The rearrangement joins TRBV2 to TRBJ2-1, with D possibly being TRBD1 or TRBD2 (5 bases each). V was shortened by 10 bases and J by 8 bases, with 21 bases between the two germline ends. CDR1 and CDR2 (germline): SNHLY, FYNNEI. This CDR3 has 14 residues. CDR3 sequence (DNA): TGTGCCACTCTCCCGAGGGGCAGTTTTGATGAGCAGTTCTTC. This encodes CATLPRGSFDEQFF.

This clonotype has ten or more counts. The rearrangement links TRBV5-1 to TRBJ2-2; D may be TRBD1 (6 bases). The CDR3 is 15 residues long. The V gene's germline CDR1 is SGHRS and CDR2 YFSETQ. The ends were cut back, 4 bases at V and 4 bases at J, with 14 bases in the middle. CDR3 sequence: CASSPRDIRTGELFF. CDR3 DNA: TGCGCCAGCAGCCCAAGGGACATCCGCACCGGGGAGCTGTTTTTT.

Note on this clonotype: This may be a read error: a much more frequent sequence differs by one nucleotide. The chain joins TRBV6-1 to TRBJ1-2, with D perhaps TRBD1 (5 bases). The germline V gene has CDR1 MNHNS and CDR2 SASEGT. The CDR3 has 13 amino acids. The CDR3 sequence: CASSKQGIYVYTF. CDR3 bases: TGTGCCAGCAGTAAGCAGGGCATCTATGTCTACACCTTC.

This clonotype was picked up a small number of times. This rearrangement joins TRBV27 to TRBJ1-2; 7 bases are shared with TRBD1. CDR3 length: 13 residues. From germline, CDR1 is MNHEY and CDR2 SMNVEV (reference sequence). Trimming at V came to 6 bases and at J to 5 bases, leaving 6 bases not matched to a gene. This CDR3 is CASRPGQYYGYTF. CDR3 nucleotides: TGTGCCAGCAGACCGGGACAGTATTATGGCTACACCTTC.

This clonotype showed up many times. The chain employs TRBV10-3 and TRBJ2-5; D may match TRBD1 or TRBD2 (6 bases each). The CDR3 sequence is 13 residues long. V was pared by 2 bases and J by 9 bases, with 13 bases between. CDR1 and CDR2 (germline): ENHRY, SYGVKD. This CDR3 is CAISEGHREAQYF. CDR3 sequence (DNA): TGTGCCATCAGTGAGGGACACAGGGAGGCCCAGTACTTC.

This clonotype showed up many times. The chain combines TRBV20-1 with TRBJ2-1; TRBD2 aligns across 15 bases. With 1 base clipped from V and 4 bases from J, the junction kept 8 bases outside the gene matches. This CDR3 comprises 18 residues. CDR1 is DFQATT, CDR2 SNEGSKA, per germline (reference sequence). The CDR3 region has the DNA TGCAGTGCTAGAGCCCCGTGGACTAGCGGGAGGGGGTACAATGAGCAGTTCTTC. It is translated as CSARAPWTSGRGYNEQFF.

This chain connects TRBV29-1 to TRBJ1-1; 8 nucleotides agree with TRBD1. J was trimmed by 9 bases and V by 4 bases; bases with no gene match: 1. CDR3 size: 10 residues. Per germline, CDR1 SQVTM and CDR2 ANQGSEA. The DNA of the CDR3 is TGCAGCGTTGGGACAGGGCAAGCTTTCTTT. This codes for CSVGTGQAFF.